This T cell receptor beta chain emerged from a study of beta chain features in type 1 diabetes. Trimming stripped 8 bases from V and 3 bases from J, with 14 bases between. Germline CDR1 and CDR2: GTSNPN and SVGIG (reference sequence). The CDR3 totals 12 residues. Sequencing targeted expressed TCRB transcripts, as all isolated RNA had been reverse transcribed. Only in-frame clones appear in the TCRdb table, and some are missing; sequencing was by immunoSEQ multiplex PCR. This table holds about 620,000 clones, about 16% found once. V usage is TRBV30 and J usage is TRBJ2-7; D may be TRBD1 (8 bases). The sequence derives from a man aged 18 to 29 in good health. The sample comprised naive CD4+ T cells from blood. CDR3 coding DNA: TGTGCCGGACAGGGAGGGGGCTACGAGCAGTACTTC. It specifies CAGQGGGYEQYF.